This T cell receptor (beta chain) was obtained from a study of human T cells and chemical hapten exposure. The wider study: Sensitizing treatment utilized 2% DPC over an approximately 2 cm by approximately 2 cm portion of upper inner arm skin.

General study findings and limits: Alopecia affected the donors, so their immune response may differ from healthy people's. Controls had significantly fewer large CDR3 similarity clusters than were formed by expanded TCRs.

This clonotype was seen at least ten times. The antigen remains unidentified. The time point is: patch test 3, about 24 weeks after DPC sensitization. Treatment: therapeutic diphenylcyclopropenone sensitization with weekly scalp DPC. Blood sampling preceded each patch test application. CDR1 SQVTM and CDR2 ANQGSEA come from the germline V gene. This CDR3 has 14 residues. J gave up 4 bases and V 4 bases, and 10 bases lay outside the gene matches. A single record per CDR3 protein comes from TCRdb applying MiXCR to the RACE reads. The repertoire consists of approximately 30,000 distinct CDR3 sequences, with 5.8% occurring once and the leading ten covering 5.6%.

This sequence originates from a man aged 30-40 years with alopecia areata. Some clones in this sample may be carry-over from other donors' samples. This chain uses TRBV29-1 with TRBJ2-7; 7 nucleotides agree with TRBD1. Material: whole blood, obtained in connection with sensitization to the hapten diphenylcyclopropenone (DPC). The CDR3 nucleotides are TGCAGCGTTGGAAGGGGGCAGGGCCTTTACGAGCAGTACTTC. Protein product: CSVGRGQGLYEQYF.